This T cell receptor (beta chain) was sequenced during a study of cytomegalovirus exposure and HLA in healthy donors. Findings and caveats of the study: Despite most TCR sequences being rare, some public TCRs occurred in many donors. Later work found most CMV-associated TCR beta chains apparently HLA-restricted. Further analysis was carried out later, and it showed several of the most significant clusters appearing linked to common viral pathogens.

60 Vbeta and 13 Jbeta primers were used in PCR. Authors' analysis steps: A later analysis tallied about 80 million unique TCR beta chains, 8.5 million to 11 million of them shared. Sequenced by immunoSEQ multiplex PCR; TCRdb stores in-frame clones only, minus some. V and J calls and clone size are copied from that table; D and trimming were computed from the DNA. Of about 150,000 clones in the sample, around 9.6% were seen once. The CDR3 covers 14 residues. The V gene's germline CDR1 is MNHEY and CDR2 SVGAGI. The V gene end was trimmed by 4 bases and the J gene end by 10 bases; junction bases not matched to a gene: 7. There are a few counts of this clone. Its target is not known.

Sequencing was performed on PBMCs. The sequence was obtained from a male donor in good health and CMV-seronegative. The J gene is TRBJ2-1, the V gene TRBV6-5; TRBD2 matches at 10 bases. The CDR3 DNA follows: TGTGCCAGCAGTTGGAGCGGGGGGGCCAGCGAGCAGTTCTTC. This gives the protein CASSWSGGASEQFF.